This TCR beta chain was documented in a study of control samples from healthy donors and cancer patients. The protocol was immunoSEQ multiplex PCR, while the TCRdb copy is restricted to in-frame clones and leaves out a portion. Among over 150,000 clones listed, more than 85% were seen once. Germline assignment: CDR1 SGDLS and CDR2 YYNGEE. V was pared by 0 bases and J by 3 bases, with 7 bases between. The CDR3 runs 14 residues. V gene TRBV9 combines with J gene TRBJ2-1; D uncertain. Source material: blood. The source is a woman aged 40 to 50 in good health. The CDR3 protein is CASSVGMGYNEQFF. The CDR3 region has the DNA TGTGCCAGCAGCGTAGGTATGGGCTACAATGAGCAGTTCTTC.